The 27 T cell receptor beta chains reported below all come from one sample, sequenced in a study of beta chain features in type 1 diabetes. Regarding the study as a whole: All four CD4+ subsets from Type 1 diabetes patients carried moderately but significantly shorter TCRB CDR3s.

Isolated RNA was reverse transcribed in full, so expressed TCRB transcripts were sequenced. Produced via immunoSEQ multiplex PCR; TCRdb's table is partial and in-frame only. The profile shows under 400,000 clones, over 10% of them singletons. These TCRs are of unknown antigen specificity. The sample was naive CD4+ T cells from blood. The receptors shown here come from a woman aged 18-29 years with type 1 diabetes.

CDR3 residues: CASNPRGPNTDTQYF. DNA for the CDR3: TGTGCCAGCAATCCCAGGGGGCCGAACACAGATACGCAGTATTTT. This rearrangement joins TRBV28 to TRBJ2-3; 8 nucleotides match TRBD1. The V gene's germline CDR1 is MDHEN and CDR2 SYDVKM. Losses at the gene ends were 7 bases for V and 2 bases for J; bases not matched to a gene: 8. The CDR3 is 15 amino acids. Complete variable domain (other parts from reference TRBV28 and TRBJ2-3): DVKVTQSSRYLVKRTGEKVFLECVQDMDHENMFWYRQDPGLGLRLIYFSYDVKMKEKGDIPEGYSVSREKKERFSLILESASTNQTSMYLCASNPRGPNTDTQYFGPGTRLTVL.

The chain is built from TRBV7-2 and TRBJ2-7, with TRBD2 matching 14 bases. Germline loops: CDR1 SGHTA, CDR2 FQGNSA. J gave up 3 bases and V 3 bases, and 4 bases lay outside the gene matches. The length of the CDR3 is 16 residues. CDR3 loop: CASSFQGLAGGYEQYF. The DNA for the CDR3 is TGTGCCAGCAGCTTCCAAGGACTAGCGGGGGGCTACGAGCAGTACTTC. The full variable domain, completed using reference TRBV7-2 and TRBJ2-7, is GAGVSQSPSNKVTEKGKDVELRCDPISGHTALYWYRQSLGQGLEFLIYFQGNSAPDKSGLPSDRFSAERTGGSVSTLTIQRTQQEDSAVYLCASSFQGLAGGYEQYFGPGTRLTVT.

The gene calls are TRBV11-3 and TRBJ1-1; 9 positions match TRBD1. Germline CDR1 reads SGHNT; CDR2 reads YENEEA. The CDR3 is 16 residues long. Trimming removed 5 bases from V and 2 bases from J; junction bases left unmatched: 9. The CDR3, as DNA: TGTGCCAGCAGCAACCCACAGGGGGCGGTTAACACTGAAGCTTTCTTT. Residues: CASSNPQGAVNTEAFF.

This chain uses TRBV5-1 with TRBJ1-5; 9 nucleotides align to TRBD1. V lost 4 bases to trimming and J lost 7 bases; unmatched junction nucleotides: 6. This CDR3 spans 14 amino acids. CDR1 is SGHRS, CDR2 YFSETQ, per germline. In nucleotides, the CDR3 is TGCGCCAGCAGCGTAGGGACAGGGACCCAGCCCCAGCATTTT. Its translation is CASSVGTGTQPQHF.

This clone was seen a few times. This CDR3 reads CASSLGQRGGTDTQYF. CDR3 in DNA: TGTGCCAGCAGCTTAGGGCAACGGGGGGGCACAGATACGCAGTATTTT. The genes are TRBV7-3 and TRBJ2-3, with 7 nucleotides matching TRBD2. The CDR3 has 16 residues. The germline CDR1 and CDR2 sequences are SGHTA and FQGTGA. The trim removed 2 bases at V and 1 base at J, leaving 6 bases unmatched. The whole variable domain, filled in from reference TRBV7-3 and TRBJ2-3, reads GAGVSQTPSNKVTEKGKYVELRCDPISGHTALYWYRQSLGQGPEFLIYFQGTGAADDSGLPNDRFFAVRPEGSVSTLKIQRTERGDSAVYLCASSLGQRGGTDTQYFGPGTRLTVL.

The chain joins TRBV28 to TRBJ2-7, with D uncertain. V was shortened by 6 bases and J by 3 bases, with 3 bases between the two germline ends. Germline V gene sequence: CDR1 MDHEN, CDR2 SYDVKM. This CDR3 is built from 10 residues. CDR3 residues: CASSNYEQYF. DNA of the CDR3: TGTGCCAGCAGCAACTACGAGCAGTACTTC.

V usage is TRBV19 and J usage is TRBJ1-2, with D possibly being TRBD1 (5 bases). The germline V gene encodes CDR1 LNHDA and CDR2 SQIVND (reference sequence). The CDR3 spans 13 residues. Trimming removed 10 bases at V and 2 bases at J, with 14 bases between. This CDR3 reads CATQSGENYGYTF. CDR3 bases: TGTGCCACCCAGTCGGGGGAGAACTATGGCTACACCTTC.

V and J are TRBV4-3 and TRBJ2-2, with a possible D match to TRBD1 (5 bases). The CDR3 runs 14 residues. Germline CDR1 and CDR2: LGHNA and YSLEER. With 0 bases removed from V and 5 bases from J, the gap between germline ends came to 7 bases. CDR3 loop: CASSQDWTTGELFF. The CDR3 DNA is TGCGCCAGCAGCCAAGACTGGACAACCGGGGAGCTGTTTTTT.

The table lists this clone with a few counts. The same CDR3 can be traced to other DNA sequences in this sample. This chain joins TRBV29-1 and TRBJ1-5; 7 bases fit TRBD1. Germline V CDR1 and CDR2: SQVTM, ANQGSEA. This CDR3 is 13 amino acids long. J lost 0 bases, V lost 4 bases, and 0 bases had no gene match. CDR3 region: CSVAGGSNQPQHF. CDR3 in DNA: TGCAGCGTTGCAGGGGGTAGCAATCAGCCCCAGCATTTT.

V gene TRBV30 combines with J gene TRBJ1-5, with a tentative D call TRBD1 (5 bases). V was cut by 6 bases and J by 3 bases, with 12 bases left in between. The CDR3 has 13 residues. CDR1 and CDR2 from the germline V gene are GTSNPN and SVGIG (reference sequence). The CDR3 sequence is CACSGLTNQPQHF. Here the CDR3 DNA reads TGTGCCTGTTCGGGACTGACCAATCAGCCCCAGCATTTT. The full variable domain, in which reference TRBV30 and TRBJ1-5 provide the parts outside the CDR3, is SQTIHQWPATLVQPVGSPLSLECTVEGTSNPNLYWYRQAAGRGLQLLFYSVGIGQISSEVPQNLSASRPQDRQFILSSKKLLLSDSGFYLCACSGLTNQPQHFGDGTRLSIL.

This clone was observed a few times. CDR3 sequence reads: CASSLGGGATETQYF. CDR3 sequence (DNA): TGTGCCAGCAGCTTAGGAGGGGGCGCTACGGAGACCCAGTACTTC. This chain links TRBV7-2 with TRBJ2-5, with TRBD1 matching 7 bases. Germline V gene sequence: CDR1 SGHTA, CDR2 FQGNSA. J gave up 5 bases and V 1 base, and 7 bases lay outside the gene matches. The CDR3 consists of 15 residues.

CDR3 sequence: CASSQGQGVAAEAFF. For the CDR3, the DNA is TGCGCCAGCAGCCAAGGACAGGGGGTGGCGGCTGAAGCTTTCTTT. This rearrangement joins TRBV4-3 to TRBJ1-1, with 9 positions matching TRBD1. Germline V gene data show CDR1 as LGHNA and CDR2 as YSLEER. The CDR3 covers 15 residues. V lost 1 base and J lost 6; bases outside the gene matches: 6.

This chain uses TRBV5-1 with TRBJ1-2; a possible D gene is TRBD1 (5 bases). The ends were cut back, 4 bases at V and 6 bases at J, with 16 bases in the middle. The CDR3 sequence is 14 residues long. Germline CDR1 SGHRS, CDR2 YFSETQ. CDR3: CASSRAGGVDGYTF. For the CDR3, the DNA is TGCGCCAGCAGCCGTGCGGGGGGGGTCGATGGCTACACCTTC.

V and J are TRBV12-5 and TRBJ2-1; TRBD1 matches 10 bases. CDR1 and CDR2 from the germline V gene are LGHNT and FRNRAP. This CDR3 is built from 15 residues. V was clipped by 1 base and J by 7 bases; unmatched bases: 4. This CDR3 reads CASGLGQGAWNEQFF. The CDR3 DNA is TGTGCTAGTGGTTTGGGACAGGGGGCTTGGAATGAGCAGTTCTTC.

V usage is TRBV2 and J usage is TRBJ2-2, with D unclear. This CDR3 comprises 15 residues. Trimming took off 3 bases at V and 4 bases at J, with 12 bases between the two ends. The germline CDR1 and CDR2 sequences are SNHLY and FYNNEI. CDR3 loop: CASSEGSVPTGELFF. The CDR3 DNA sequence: TGTGCCAGCAGTGAGGGCTCAGTCCCCACCGGGGAGCTGTTTTTT.

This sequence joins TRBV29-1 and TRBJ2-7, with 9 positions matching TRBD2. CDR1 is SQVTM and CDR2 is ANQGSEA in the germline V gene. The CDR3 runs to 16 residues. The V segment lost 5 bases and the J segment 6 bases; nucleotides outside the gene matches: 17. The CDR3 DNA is TGCAGCGTTACCCGACTAGCGGAAAAAAATCCTAGCGAGCAGTACTTC. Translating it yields CSVTRLAEKNPSEQYF.

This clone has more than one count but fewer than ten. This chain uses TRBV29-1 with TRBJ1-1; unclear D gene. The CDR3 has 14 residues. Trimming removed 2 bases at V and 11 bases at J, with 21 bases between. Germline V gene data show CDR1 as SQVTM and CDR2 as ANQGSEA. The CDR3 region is CSVEHRLAQPGAFF. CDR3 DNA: TGCAGCGTTGAACATCGATTGGCACAACCCGGGGCTTTCTTT.

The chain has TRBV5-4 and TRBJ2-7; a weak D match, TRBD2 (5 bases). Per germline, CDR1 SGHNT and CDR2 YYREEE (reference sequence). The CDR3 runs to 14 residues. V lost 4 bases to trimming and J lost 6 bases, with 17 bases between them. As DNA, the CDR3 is TGTGCCAGCAGCCCGGACTCTCGGTCGCGCGAGCAGTACTTC. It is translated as CASSPDSRSREQYF.

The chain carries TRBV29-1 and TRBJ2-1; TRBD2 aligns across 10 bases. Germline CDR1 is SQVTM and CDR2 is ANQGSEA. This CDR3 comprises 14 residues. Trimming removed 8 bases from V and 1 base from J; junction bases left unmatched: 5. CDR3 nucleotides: TGCAGCAGGTTAGCGGGGGGATCCTACAATGAGCAGTTCTTC. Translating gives CSRLAGGSYNEQFF.

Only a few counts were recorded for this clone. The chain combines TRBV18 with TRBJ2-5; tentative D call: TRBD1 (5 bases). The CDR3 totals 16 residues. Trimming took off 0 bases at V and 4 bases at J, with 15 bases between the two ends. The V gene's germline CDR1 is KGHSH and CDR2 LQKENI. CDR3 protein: CASSPPVTWGGETQYF. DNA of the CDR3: TGTGCCAGCTCACCACCCGTGACGTGGGGCGGAGAGACCCAGTACTTC.

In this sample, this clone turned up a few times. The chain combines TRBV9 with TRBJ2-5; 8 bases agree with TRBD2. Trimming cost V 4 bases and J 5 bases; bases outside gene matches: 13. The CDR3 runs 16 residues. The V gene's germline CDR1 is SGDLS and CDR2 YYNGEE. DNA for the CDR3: TGTGCCAGCAGCTCAGACCACGGGGGGGGTAAGGAGACCCAGTACTTC. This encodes CASSSDHGGGKETQYF.

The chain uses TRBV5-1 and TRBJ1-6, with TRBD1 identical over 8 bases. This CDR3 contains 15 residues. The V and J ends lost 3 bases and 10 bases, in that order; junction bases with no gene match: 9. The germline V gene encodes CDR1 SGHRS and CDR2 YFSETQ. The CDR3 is CASSYAGTGSSPLHF. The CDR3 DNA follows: TGCGCCAGCAGCTACGCCGGGACAGGATCCTCACCCCTCCACTTT.

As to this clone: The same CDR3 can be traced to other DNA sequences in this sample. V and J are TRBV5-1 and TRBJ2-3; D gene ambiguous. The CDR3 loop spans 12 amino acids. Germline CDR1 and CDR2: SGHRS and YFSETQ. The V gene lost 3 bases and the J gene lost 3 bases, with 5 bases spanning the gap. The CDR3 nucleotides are TGCGCCAGCAGCTCTTCGACAGATACGCAGTATTTT. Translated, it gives CASSSSTDTQYF.

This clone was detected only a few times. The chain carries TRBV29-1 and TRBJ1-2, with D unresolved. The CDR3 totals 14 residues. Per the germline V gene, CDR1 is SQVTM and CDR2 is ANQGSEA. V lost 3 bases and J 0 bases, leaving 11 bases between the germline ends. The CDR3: CSVEKRLANYGYTF. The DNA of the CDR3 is TGCAGCGTTGAGAAGCGGCTTGCTAACTATGGCTACACCTTC.

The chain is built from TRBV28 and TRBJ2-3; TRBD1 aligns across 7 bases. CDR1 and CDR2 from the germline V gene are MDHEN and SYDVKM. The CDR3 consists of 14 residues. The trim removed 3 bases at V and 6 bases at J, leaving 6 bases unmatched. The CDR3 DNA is TGTGCCAGCAGTTTGGGACAGTGGCAGGATACGCAGTATTTT. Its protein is CASSLGQWQDTQYF.

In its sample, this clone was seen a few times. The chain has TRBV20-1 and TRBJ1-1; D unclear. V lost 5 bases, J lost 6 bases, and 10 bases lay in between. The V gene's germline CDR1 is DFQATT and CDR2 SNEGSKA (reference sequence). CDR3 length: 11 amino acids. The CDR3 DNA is TGCAGTGCTTCAGGTATTTCTGAAGCTTTCTTT. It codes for CSASGISEAFF.

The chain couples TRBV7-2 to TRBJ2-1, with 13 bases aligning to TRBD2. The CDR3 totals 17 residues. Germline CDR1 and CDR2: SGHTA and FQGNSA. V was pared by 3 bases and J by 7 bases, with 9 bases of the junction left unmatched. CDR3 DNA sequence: TGTGCCAGCAGCTTCCGGCGACTAGCGGGGGGTGGTAATGAGCAGTTCTTC. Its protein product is CASSFRRLAGGGNEQFF. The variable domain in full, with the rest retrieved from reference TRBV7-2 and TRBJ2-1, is GAGVSQSPSNKVTEKGKDVELRCDPISGHTALYWYRQSLGQGLEFLIYFQGNSAPDKSGLPSDRFSAERTGGSVSTLTIQRTQQEDSAVYLCASSFRRLAGGGNEQFFGPGTRLTVL.